Below are 9 T cell receptor beta chains sequenced from a single sample in a study of blood T cell repertoires in COVID-19. The protocol was immunoSEQ multiplex PCR, while the TCRdb copy is restricted to in-frame clones and leaves out a portion. The sample holds roughly 200,000 clones, around 95% seen once. Sequenced: peripheral blood. All receptors derive from a man aged 25 to 40 with COVID-19, enrolled during active disease.

The chain joins TRBV6-1 to TRBJ1-1, with 10 bases fitting TRBD1. J lost 4 bases, V lost 2 bases, and 4 bases had no gene match. Germline V lookup: CDR1 MNHNS, CDR2 SASEGT. CDR3 length: 15 residues. DNA for the CDR3: TGTGCCAGCAGTGAATCGACAGGGGGCGTCACTGAAGCTTTCTTT. Encoded protein: CASSESTGGVTEAFF.

The chain combines TRBV9 with TRBJ1-2; 7 bases map to TRBD1. CDR1 is SGDLS and CDR2 is YYNGEE in the germline V gene. The J segment lost 4 bases and the V segment lost 2 bases, leaving 2 bases of the junction unmatched. The CDR3 contains 13 residues. This CDR3 reads CASSVRQGYGYTF. Here the CDR3 DNA reads TGTGCCAGCAGCGTGAGACAGGGCTATGGCTACACCTTC.

This rearrangement joins TRBV2 to TRBJ1-4; the match to TRBD1 covers 8 bases. Trimming at V came to 1 base and at J to 6 bases, leaving 4 bases not matched to a gene. The CDR3 is 15 residues long. Germline CDR1 reads SNHLY; CDR2 reads FYNNEI. The CDR3 spells CASSEGTGYHEKLFF. DNA for the CDR3: TGTGCCAGCAGTGAAGGGACAGGGTACCATGAAAAACTGTTTTTT.

The rearrangement joins TRBV5-4 to TRBJ2-1, with TRBD1 identical over 9 bases. In germline, CDR1 is SGHNT, CDR2 YYREEE (reference sequence). The CDR3 loop spans 16 amino acids. After removal of 3 bases from V and 3 bases from J, the junction contained 7 bases not matched to a gene. The CDR3 nucleotides read TGTGCCAGCAGCTCGGCTAGGGGACAGGGCTACAATGAGCAGTTCTTC. As protein: CASSSARGQGYNEQFF.

This clone was counted a single time. The chain uses TRBV6-4 and TRBJ2-1; D is undetermined. This CDR3 contains 16 residues. CDR1 is MRHNA, CDR2 SNTAGT, per germline. The V end was cut by 0 bases, the J end by 2 bases, with 11 bases between. The CDR3 sequence: CASSDSPASPYNEQFF. The DNA for the CDR3 is TGTGCCAGCAGTGACTCCCCAGCGTCCCCCTACAATGAGCAGTTCTTC.

This clone was seen once. The J gene is TRBJ2-2, the V gene TRBV2; perhaps TRBD2 as D (7 bases). This CDR3 contains 16 residues. Germline lookup yields CDR1 SNHLY and CDR2 FYNNEI. Trimming removed 2 bases at V and 3 bases at J, with 13 bases between. The CDR3 spells CASSENPGGDTGELFF. The CDR3 nucleotides read TGTGCCAGCAGTGAAAATCCGGGGGGCGACACCGGGGAGCTGTTTTTT.

The V and J genes are TRBV27 and TRBJ1-5; 9 nucleotides line up with TRBD1. The V gene end was trimmed by 4 bases and the J gene end by 0 bases; junction bases not matched to a gene: 10. The CDR3 extends over 18 amino acids. Germline V gene data show CDR1 as MNHEY and CDR2 as SMNVEV (reference sequence). In nucleotides, the CDR3 is TGTGCCAGCAGTTCCTCTCGGCGGACAGGGGATAGCAATCAGCCCCAGCATTTT. Protein sequence: CASSSSRRTGDSNQPQHF.

The chain is built from TRBV7-9 and TRBJ2-1; tentatively, D is TRBD1 (6 bases). The germline V gene encodes CDR1 SEHNR and CDR2 FQNEAQ (reference sequence). The CDR3 runs 11 residues. With 6 bases removed from V and 7 bases from J, the gap between germline ends came to 7 bases. The CDR3 coding sequence is TGTGCCAGCAGGGGGGCGAATGAGCAGTTCTTC. Residues: CASRGANEQFF.

As DNA, the CDR3 is TGTGGCAGTTCCCGGGTGATAGCCACAAGTCGGGCCAACGTCCTGACTTTC. It translates to CGSSRVIATSRANVLTF. The chain combines TRBV8-1 with TRBJ2-6; whether TRBD2, the table's D call, matches the DNA was not checked. TRBV8-1 is flagged as a pseudogene. The length of the CDR3 is 17 residues.